This record looks at one T cell receptor (beta chain) sequence and its context. This CDR3 comprises 13 residues. The V gene's germline CDR1 is SEHNR and CDR2 FQNEAQ (reference sequence). V gave up 5 bases and J gave up 9 bases; unmatched junction bases: 6. This record comes from a study of blood T cell repertoires in COVID-19. Libraries were prepared by immunoSEQ multiplex PCR; TCRdb keeps only in-frame clonotypes and omits some of them. The data hold a few hundred thousand clones, with more than 70% observed a single time. The chain employs TRBV7-9 and TRBJ2-7, with TRBD1 matching over 11 bases. The clonotype originates from a woman younger than 45 with COVID-19, enrolled during active disease. The sequenced sample was peripheral blood. The CDR3 DNA follows: TGTGCCAGCAGCCCGGACAGGGGGCAAAGGCAGTACTTC. Encoded protein: CASSPDRGQRQYF.